What follows are 28 T cell receptor beta chains derived from one specimen sequenced in a study of T cells in localized non-small cell lung cancer. The assay was immunoSEQ multiplex PCR, and TCRdb's table has in-frame clones only and misses some. The top ten hold 2.5% to 3% of the sample, which has about 18,000 clones, 91% seen once. The specimen was peripheral blood, collected before any cancer treatment. These receptors were taken from a woman aged 35 to 75 with stage I lung adenocarcinoma.

This chain connects TRBV6-5 to TRBJ1-1, with 10 bases aligning to TRBD1. CDR1 and CDR2 from the germline V gene are MNHEY and SVGAGI. This CDR3 comprises 14 residues. V lost 5 bases and J lost 2; bases outside the gene matches: 2. CDR3 sequence (DNA): TGTGCCAGCAGTCGACAGGGGGCTAACACTGAAGCTTTCTTT. Protein sequence: CASSRQGANTEAFF.

The CDR3 is CASSRQGANEQYF. The CDR3 region has the DNA TGTGCCAGTAGCCGACAGGGGGCGAATGAGCAGTACTTC. This rearrangement joins TRBV19 to TRBJ2-7, with TRBD1 identical over 10 bases. Unmatched junction bases numbered 6, after V lost 6 bases and J lost 7 bases. The V gene's germline CDR1 is LNHDA and CDR2 SQIVND (reference sequence). The CDR3 length is 13 residues.

The rearrangement links TRBV2 to TRBJ2-7; D perhaps matches TRBD2 (5 bases). With 6 bases removed from V and 4 bases from J, the gap between germline ends came to 16 bases. The CDR3 length is 14 residues. Per germline, CDR1 SNHLY and CDR2 FYNNEI. For the CDR3, the DNA is TGTGCCAGCAGGGACCTTTGGGCGGGTTACGAGCAGTACTTC. Its translation: CASRDLWAGYEQYF.

The chain employs TRBV10-3 and TRBJ2-7; TRBD1 matches at 7 bases. Germline lookup yields CDR1 ENHRY and CDR2 SYGVKD. The CDR3 is made up of 13 amino acids. The V and J ends lost 10 bases and 2 bases, in that order; junction bases with no gene match: 8. CDR3: CATSRDRAYEQYF. CDR3 in DNA: TGTGCCACCTCCCGGGACAGAGCCTACGAGCAGTACTTC.

The chain has TRBV18 and TRBJ1-4; D remains unclear. CDR3 length: 14 amino acids. CDR1 and CDR2 (germline): KGHSH, LQKENI. The germline V and J ends were trimmed by 2 bases and 1 base, with 5 bases remaining between them. The CDR3 region has the DNA TGTGCCAGCTCACCATACGGAACTAATGAAAAACTGTTTTTT. Its protein product is CASSPYGTNEKLFF. The complete variable domain, with remaining parts taken from reference TRBV18 and TRBJ1-4, reads NAGVMQNPRHLVRRRGQEARLRCSPMKGHSHVYWYRQLPEEGLKFMVYLQKENIIDESGMPKERFSAEFPKEGPSILRIQQVVRGDSAAYFCASSPYGTNEKLFFGSGTQLSVL.

The chain links TRBV15 to TRBJ1-2, with TRBD1 matching 7 bases. The junction had 6 bases not matched to a gene; V was cut back by 4 bases and J by 4 bases. Per the germline V gene, CDR1 is LNHNV and CDR2 is YYDKDF (reference sequence). The CDR3 sequence is 14 residues long. The CDR3 region has the DNA TGTGCCACCAGCACCCGACAGGGAGCCTATGGCTACACCTTC. It yields the protein CATSTRQGAYGYTF.

The chain recombines TRBV27 with TRBJ2-1; 9 nucleotides line up with TRBD2. CDR1 is MNHEY and CDR2 is SMNVEV in the germline V gene (reference sequence). V gave up 0 bases and J gave up 6 bases; unmatched junction bases: 15. The CDR3 is 19 amino acids. CDR3 sequence (DNA): TGTGCCAGCAGTTTATCATACCGACTAGCGGTCGGCTCGGGCAATGAGCAGTTCTTC. Protein product: CASSLSYRLAVGSGNEQFF.

V usage is TRBV10-1 and J usage is TRBJ2-1; 10 nucleotides match TRBD2. The CDR3 has 15 amino acids. Germline values: CDR1 WNHNN, CDR2 SYGVQD (reference sequence). The J segment lost 8 bases and the V segment lost 8 bases, leaving 12 bases of the junction unmatched. CDR3 nucleotides: TGCGCCAGCTCCACCGGGCTAGCGGGAGACTATGAGCAGTTCTTC. This sequence encodes CASSTGLAGDYEQFF.

This clone was counted a few times. The rearrangement joins TRBV4-3 to TRBJ1-4; D remains unclear. CDR1 and CDR2 from the germline V gene are LGHNA and YSLEER. The ends were cut back, 5 bases at V and 0 bases at J, with 13 bases in the middle. This CDR3 is built from 16 residues. In DNA, the CDR3 is TGCGCCAGCAGCGCCCAAATAACAGCAACTAATGAAAAACTGTTTTTT. Translating it yields CASSAQITATNEKLFF.

V and J are TRBV6-5 and TRBJ2-3; D gene unclear. The V end lost 5 bases, the J end lost 5 bases, and 11 bases lay between the germline ends. The germline gives CDR1 MNHEY, CDR2 SVGAGI. The CDR3 is made up of 13 amino acids. This CDR3 is CASSPLFGDTQYF. CDR3 bases: TGTGCCAGCAGTCCCCTTTTTGGAGATACGCAGTATTTT.

The rearrangement uses TRBV9 and TRBJ1-4; TRBD1 is a possible D gene (5 bases). This CDR3 is built from 16 residues. Looked up from germline, CDR1 is SGDLS and CDR2 is YYNGEE. V lost 0 bases to trimming and J lost 0 bases, with 9 bases between them. CDR3 loop: CASSVAGVATNEKLFF. For the CDR3, the DNA is TGTGCCAGCAGCGTAGCGGGGGTTGCAACTAATGAAAAACTGTTTTTT. Full variable domain (rest looked up from reference TRBV9 and TRBJ1-4): DSGVTQTPKHLITATGQRVTLRCSPRSGDLSVYWYQQSLDQGLQFLIQYYNGEERAKGNILERFSAQQFPDLHSELNLSSLELGDSALYFCASSVAGVATNEKLFFGSGTQLSVL.

The chain employs TRBV5-1 and TRBJ1-1; 9 bases agree with TRBD1. With V trimmed by 4 bases and J by 4 bases, 8 bases remained unmatched. The CDR3 loop spans 15 amino acids. Germline V CDR1 and CDR2: SGHRS, YFSETQ. The CDR3, as DNA: TGCGCCAGCAGCGCAGGACAGGGGTATTTCACTGAAGCTTTCTTT. This codes for CASSAGQGYFTEAFF.

The chain links TRBV20-1 to TRBJ1-2; D gene ambiguous. In germline, CDR1 is DFQATT, CDR2 SNEGSKA (reference sequence). The CDR3 covers 10 residues. The V gene lost 5 bases and the J gene lost 5 bases, with 6 bases spanning the gap. The CDR3 loop reads CSAGEYGYTF. CDR3 bases: TGCAGTGCTGGGGAGTATGGCTACACCTTC.

This rearrangement joins TRBV18 to TRBJ1-2; 9 bases match TRBD1. V shed 3 bases, J shed 6 bases, and the junction held 5 bases outside the gene matches. The CDR3 has 14 amino acids. Germline CDR1 KGHSH, CDR2 LQKENI. The CDR3 spells CASSPRQGEDGYTF. CDR3 coding DNA: TGTGCCAGCTCACCTAGACAGGGGGAGGATGGCTACACCTTC.

CDR3 sequence: CASRAQGAEETQYF. CDR3 DNA sequence: TGCGCCAGCAGGGCACAGGGGGCAGAAGAGACCCAGTACTTC. The chain is built from TRBV5-1 and TRBJ2-5; TRBD1 matches 9 bases. The CDR3 runs to 14 residues. V gave up 5 bases and J gave up 3 bases; unmatched junction bases: 5. The V gene's germline CDR1 is SGHRS and CDR2 YFSETQ.

V and J are TRBV5-1 and TRBJ2-7; D possibly uses TRBD1 or TRBD2 (5 bases each). CDR3 length: 14 residues. Germline V gene sequence: CDR1 SGHRS, CDR2 YFSETQ. Trimming took 4 bases from V and 5 from J, leaving 16 bases between them. CDR3 sequence (DNA): TGCGCCAGCAGCCCCCGGGACCGGCACCACGAGCAGTACTTC. The encoded protein is CASSPRDRHHEQYF.

The chain links TRBV4-3 to TRBJ1-2; D not certain. This CDR3 has 15 residues. Trimming took 1 base from V and 3 from J, leaving 12 bases between them. Looked up from germline, CDR1 is LGHNA and CDR2 is YSLEER. The CDR3 DNA reads as TGCGCCAGCAGCCAAGGCATTACCCAGCACTATGGCTACACCTTC. The encoded protein is CASSQGITQHYGYTF.

DNA for the CDR3: TGCAGCGTTGACATTGGACAGGGTCAGGACTATGGCTACACCTTC. This encodes CSVDIGQGQDYGYTF. The chain couples TRBV29-1 to TRBJ1-2, with 8 positions matching TRBD1. CDR3 size: 15 residues. After removal of 3 bases from V and 3 bases from J, the junction contained 9 bases not matched to a gene. Germline CDR1 reads SQVTM; CDR2 reads ANQGSEA.

This chain connects TRBV2 to TRBJ1-1; tentatively, D is TRBD1 (6 bases). The germline V gene encodes CDR1 SNHLY and CDR2 FYNNEI. V was cut by 7 bases and J by 6 bases, with 15 bases left in between. This CDR3 has 13 amino acids. CDR3 region: CASTYNRASEAFF. CDR3 sequence (DNA): TGTGCCAGCACATACAACAGGGCCTCTGAAGCTTTCTTT.

The gene calls are TRBV9 and TRBJ1-5; D uncertain. This CDR3 contains 13 residues. Trimming pared 0 bases from V and 4 bases from J, leaving 5 bases between. The germline V gene has CDR1 SGDLS and CDR2 YYNGEE. The CDR3 reads CASSVGENQPQHF. DNA for the CDR3: TGTGCCAGCAGCGTAGGAGAGAATCAGCCCCAGCATTTT.

This clone was found once. The chain employs TRBV19 and TRBJ1-1, with D possibly being TRBD1 (5 bases). Germline V lookup: CDR1 LNHDA, CDR2 SQIVND (reference sequence). The CDR3 extends over 16 amino acids. Trimming removed 4 bases at V and 2 bases at J, with 17 bases between. The CDR3 nucleotides read TGTGCCAGTAGTAGGCCAGGGAGTATTCGCAACACTGAAGCTTTCTTT. Its protein is CASSRPGSIRNTEAFF.

This clone turned up a few times. The chain carries TRBV9 and TRBJ1-2; D uncertain. This CDR3 region has 16 residues. V lost 0 bases and J 4 bases, leaving 16 bases between the germline ends. Per the germline V gene, CDR1 is SGDLS and CDR2 is YYNGEE. The CDR3 bases are TGTGCCAGCAGCGTAGAGCCTCTTGGCAAATCCTATGGCTACACCTTC. As protein: CASSVEPLGKSYGYTF.

This sequence joins TRBV7-2 and TRBJ2-7; TRBD2 matches 15 bases. The J segment lost 2 bases and the V segment lost 5 bases, leaving 7 bases of the junction unmatched. Germline assignment: CDR1 SGHTA and CDR2 FQGNSA. There are 17 residues in the CDR3. CDR3 residues: CASSTRTSGGAAYEQYF. DNA of the CDR3: TGTGCCAGCAGCACACGGACTAGCGGGGGGGCGGCCTACGAGCAGTACTTC. Using reference TRBV7-2 and TRBJ2-7 for the parts outside the CDR3, the full variable domain is GAGVSQSPSNKVTEKGKDVELRCDPISGHTALYWYRQSLGQGLEFLIYFQGNSAPDKSGLPSDRFSAERTGGSVSTLTIQRTQQEDSAVYLCASSTRTSGGAAYEQYFGPGTRLTVT.

The chain uses TRBV19 and TRBJ2-7; 10 nucleotides agree with TRBD1. Germline loops: CDR1 LNHDA, CDR2 SQIVND (reference sequence). The CDR3 totals 15 residues. After removal of 3 bases from V and 2 bases from J, the junction contained 4 bases not matched to a gene. CDR3 amino acids: CASSMAGTGAYEQYF. The CDR3 nucleotides are TGTGCCAGTAGTATGGCCGGGACAGGGGCCTACGAGCAGTACTTC.

The rearrangement uses TRBV28 and TRBJ1-5, with D unresolved. The CDR3 sequence is 16 residues long. Per the germline V gene, CDR1 is MDHEN and CDR2 is SYDVKM. Trimming pared 5 bases from V and 0 bases from J, leaving 14 bases between. This CDR3 is CASSPMRVNSNQPQHF. CDR3 coding DNA: TGTGCCAGCAGTCCGATGAGGGTCAATAGCAATCAGCCCCAGCATTTT.

The gene calls are TRBV5-1 and TRBJ1-1, with 7 bases lining up with TRBD1. V lost 4 bases, J lost 0 bases, and 9 bases stayed unmatched. CDR3 length: 16 amino acids. The germline V gene encodes CDR1 SGHRS and CDR2 YFSETQ. CDR3 DNA: TGCGCCAGCAGCCGAAACCGACAGGGCATGAACACTGAAGCTTTCTTT. Its protein product is CASSRNRQGMNTEAFF. The whole variable domain, remainder taken from reference TRBV5-1 and TRBJ1-1, is KAGVTQTPRYLIKTRGQQVTLSCSPISGHRSVSWYQQTPGQGLQFLFEYFSETQRNKGNFPGRFSGRQFSNSRSEMNVSTLELGDSALYLCASSRNRQGMNTEAFFGQGTRLTVV.

This clone was recorded once. V usage is TRBV27 and J usage is TRBJ1-5; 7 bases match TRBD1. The CDR3 extends over 17 amino acids. CDR1 and CDR2 (germline): MNHEY, SMNVEV (reference sequence). The V and J ends lost 2 bases and 3 bases, in that order; junction bases with no gene match: 10. The CDR3 sequence is CASSLSAVGQLNQPQHF. The CDR3 bases are TGTGCCAGCAGTTTAAGTGCAGTGGGACAGCTCAATCAGCCCCAGCATTTT.

The chain combines TRBV11-2 with TRBJ2-5, with 8 nucleotides matching TRBD2. In germline, CDR1 is SGHAT, CDR2 FQNNGV. This CDR3 is built from 16 residues. J lost 2 bases, V lost 0 bases, and 5 bases had no gene match. This CDR3 reads CASSLDTLAAQETQYF. CDR3 coding DNA: TGTGCCAGCAGCTTAGATACACTAGCGGCTCAAGAGACCCAGTACTTC.